The entry below gives a single TCR beta chain sequence along with its context. Its specificity is unknown. The source of the sample is a study of CD8 T cells in Susac syndrome. This CDR3 is built from 21 residues. From germline, CDR1 is SGHAT and CDR2 FQNNGV. V was trimmed by 2 bases and J by 0 bases, leaving 23 bases between them. General study points: Expansion of Susac CD8+ clones peaked in TEMRA cells and in active patients.

Reverse transcription of roughly 0.45 to 1 ug RNA was performed with random hexamers. TCRdb fed the immunoSEQ multiplex PCR reads into MiXCR, producing one record per CDR3 protein. The table has about 130,000 distinct CDR3 sequences, around 94% seen once. This chain joins TRBV11-2 and TRBJ2-6, with D perhaps TRBD1 or TRBD2 (5 bases each). The sequencing input was CD8+ T cells from PBMCs. This TCR was recovered from a human donor with Susac syndrome. Here the CDR3 reads CASSLYPFDRDRDSGANVLTF. In DNA form, the CDR3 reads TGTGCCAGCAGCTTATATCCCTTCGATAGGGACCGCGACTCTGGGGCCAACGTCCTGACTTTC.